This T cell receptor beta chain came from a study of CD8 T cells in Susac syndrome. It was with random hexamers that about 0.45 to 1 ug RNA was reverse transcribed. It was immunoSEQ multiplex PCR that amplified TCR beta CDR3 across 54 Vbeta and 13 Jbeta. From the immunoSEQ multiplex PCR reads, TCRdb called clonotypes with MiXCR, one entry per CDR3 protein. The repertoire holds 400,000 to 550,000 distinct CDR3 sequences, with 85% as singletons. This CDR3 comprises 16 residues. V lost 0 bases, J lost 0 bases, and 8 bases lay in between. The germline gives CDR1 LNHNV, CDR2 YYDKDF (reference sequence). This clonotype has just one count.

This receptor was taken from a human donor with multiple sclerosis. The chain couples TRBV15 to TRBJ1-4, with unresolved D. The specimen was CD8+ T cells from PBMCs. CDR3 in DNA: TGTGCCACCAGCAGAGATCTGGGGTCAACTAATGAAAAACTGTTTTTT. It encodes CATSRDLGSTNEKLFF. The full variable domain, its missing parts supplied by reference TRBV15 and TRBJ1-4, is DAMVIQNPRYQVTQFGKPVTLSCSQTLNHNVMYWYQQKSSQAPKLLFHYYDKDFNNEADTPDNFQSRRPNTSFCFLDIRSPGLGDTAMYLCATSRDLGSTNEKLFFGSGTQLSVL.